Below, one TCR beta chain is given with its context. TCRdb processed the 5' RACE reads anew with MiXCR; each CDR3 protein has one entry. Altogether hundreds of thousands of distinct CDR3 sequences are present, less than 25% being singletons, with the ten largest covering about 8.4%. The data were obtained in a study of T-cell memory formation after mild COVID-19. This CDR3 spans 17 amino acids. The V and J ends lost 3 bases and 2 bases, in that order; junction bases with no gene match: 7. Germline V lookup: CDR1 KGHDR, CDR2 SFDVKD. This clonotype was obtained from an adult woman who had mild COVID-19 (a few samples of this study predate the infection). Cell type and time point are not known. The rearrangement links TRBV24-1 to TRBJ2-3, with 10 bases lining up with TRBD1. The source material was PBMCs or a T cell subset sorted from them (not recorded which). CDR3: CATSDAEGQGTTDTQYF. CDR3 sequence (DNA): TGTGCCACCAGTGATGCCGAGGGACAGGGGACCACAGATACGCAGTATTTT.